This T cell receptor (beta chain) was identified in a study of HIV-infected patients and healthy controls. Whole-study results and caveats: The seeming recovery of the Gini index after therapy in HIV-infected patients vanished in size-matched data.

About 480 ng RNA was reverse transcribed with alpha and beta constant-region primers. Separate chain-specific third strand synthesis with multiplexing indices produced the alpha and beta libraries. TCRdb reprocessed the 5' RACE reads with MiXCR, giving one entry per CDR3 protein. The sample includes some 20,000 distinct CDR3 sequences, about 8.2% seen only once; the top ten take roughly 7.1%. All unsorted peripheral T cells were captured because whole blood was used without fractionation. This clonotype was counted at least ten times. Antigen specificity is unknown. The germline gives CDR1 SGHTA, CDR2 FQGNSA. CDR3 length: 19 residues. The V gene end was trimmed by 4 bases and the J gene end by 0 bases; junction bases not matched to a gene: 12.

The material sequenced was blood. This sequence was found in an adult in good health. The V call is TRBV7-2, the J call TRBJ2-3; 11 bases are a match to TRBD2. CDR3 sequence (DNA): TGTGCCAGCAGCTACCTTACTAGCGGGAGCACCTCTAGCACAGATACGCAGTATTTT. Translating gives CASSYLTSGSTSSTDTQYF.